The 12 T cell receptor beta chains below all came from one sample that was sequenced in a study of T cells after yellow fever vaccination. TCRdb fed the 5' RACE reads into MiXCR, producing one record per CDR3 protein. Among around 30,000 distinct CDR3 sequences listed, approximately 6.6% were seen once. Sequencing was performed on PBMCs, either bulk or a sorted T-cell subset (CD4+, CD8+, memory, or dextramer-sorted; not recorded which), taken on the day of the first yellow fever vaccination. These receptors were taken from a man between 18 and 29 years old who received the YFV17D yellow fever vaccine.

This clonotype showed up many times. This CDR3 is CASSQEPRGGRKTQYF. The CDR3 coding sequence is TGTGCCAGCAGCCAAGAGCCCAGGGGTGGGAGAAAGACCCAGTACTTC. The chain employs TRBV7-2 and TRBJ2-5; TRBD1 might be the D (6 bases). Per the germline V gene, CDR1 is SGHTA and CDR2 is FQGNSA. The CDR3 runs to 16 residues. The ends were cut back, 5 bases at V and 6 bases at J, with 22 bases in the middle.

This clonotype was found a few times. The chain recombines TRBV10-3 with TRBJ2-2; 10 nucleotides line up with TRBD1. Trimming removed 5 bases from V and 3 bases from J; junction bases left unmatched: 12. CDR3 length: 18 amino acids. In germline, CDR1 is ENHRY, CDR2 SYGVKD. In DNA form, the CDR3 reads TGTGCCATCAGTCGAACCTCCGCGGACAGGGGGTACACCGGGGAGCTGTTTTTT. This gives the protein CAISRTSADRGYTGELFF.

This clonotype occurred a few times. The V gene is TRBV6-1, the J gene TRBJ1-5, with 7 bases lining up with TRBD1. This CDR3 is 14 amino acids long. Looked up from germline, CDR1 is MNHNS and CDR2 is SASEGT. With V trimmed by 3 bases and J by 8 bases, 7 bases remained unmatched. The CDR3 protein is CASSEGGGMEPQHF. CDR3 coding DNA: TGTGCCAGCAGTGAGGGAGGGGGCATGGAGCCCCAGCATTTT.

This clonotype came up many times. The CDR3: CASRTGTGVNYGYTF. The CDR3 DNA follows: TGTGCCAGCAGAACCGGGACAGGGGTAAACTATGGCTACACCTTC. The gene calls are TRBV6-1 and TRBJ1-2, with 10 positions matching TRBD1. J was trimmed by 2 bases and V by 6 bases; bases with no gene match: 6. Germline V CDR1 and CDR2: MNHNS, SASEGT. The CDR3 is 15 amino acids.

This clonotype rates as medium-sized. The V gene is TRBV6-4, the J gene TRBJ2-3, with 10 nucleotides matching TRBD1. Germline trimming cut 0 bases from V and 4 bases from J; bases unmatched to any gene: 1. The germline gives CDR1 MRHNA, CDR2 SNTAGT. The CDR3 is 15 amino acids. CDR3 residues: CASSDSTGGADTQYF. DNA of the CDR3: TGTGCCAGCAGTGACTCGACAGGGGGCGCAGATACGCAGTATTTT.

The rearrangement uses TRBV7-2 and TRBJ1-1; D not certain. The V end was cut by 1 base, the J end by 7 bases, with 7 bases between. Germline loops: CDR1 SGHTA, CDR2 FQGNSA. CDR3 length equals 12 residues. DNA of the CDR3: TGTGCCAGCAGCTTAGTTCGGCTTGAAGCTTTCTTT. It is translated as CASSLVRLEAFF. The variable domain in full, completed from reference TRBV7-2 and TRBJ1-1, reads GAGVSQSPSNKVTEKGKDVELRCDPISGHTALYWYRQSLGQGLEFLIYFQGNSAPDKSGLPSDRFSAERTGGSVSTLTIQRTQQEDSAVYLCASSLVRLEAFFGQGTRLTVV.

This clonotype has a handful of counts. The rearrangement links TRBV7-9 to TRBJ1-4, with unresolved D. The CDR3 sequence is 13 residues long. Per the germline V gene, CDR1 is SEHNR and CDR2 is FQNEAQ (reference sequence). V lost 1 base, J lost 5 bases, and 5 bases lay in between. CDR3: CASSLEQNEKLFF. The CDR3, as DNA: TGTGCCAGCAGCTTAGAACAAAATGAAAAACTGTTTTTT.

There are a few counts of this clonotype. The CDR3 region is CSAYRGADEKLFF. CDR3 DNA: TGCAGTGCCTACAGGGGCGCTGATGAAAAACTGTTTTTT. The chain combines TRBV20-1 with TRBJ1-4, with 7 bases identical to TRBD1. The CDR3 loop spans 13 amino acids. The V and J ends lost 6 bases and 6 bases, in that order; junction bases with no gene match: 7. Germline assignment: CDR1 DFQATT and CDR2 SNEGSKA (reference sequence).

The genes are TRBV2 and TRBJ1-6, with TRBD1 as a possible D gene (6 bases). Trimming shortened V by 2 bases and J by 7 bases, and 12 bases separated the two germline ends. In germline, CDR1 is SNHLY, CDR2 FYNNEI. There are 15 residues in the CDR3. The CDR3 nucleotides are TGTGCCAGCAGTGAACGGTGGCAGGGGAATTCACCCCTCCACTTT. It encodes CASSERWQGNSPLHF.

Comments on this clonotype: A much larger clone sits a single nucleotide away, making a read error possible. The gene calls are TRBV5-1 and TRBJ1-1; 7 positions agree with TRBD1. V dropped 2 bases and J dropped 1; count of bases not matched to a gene: 11. The CDR3 consists of 17 residues. The germline V gene encodes CDR1 SGHRS and CDR2 YFSETQ. CDR3 bases: TGCGCCAGCAGCTTTGGGCCTCGACAGGGAGGGAACACTGAAGCTTTCTTT. Amino acids: CASSFGPRQGGNTEAFF.

This clonotype was seen a few times. In nucleotides, the CDR3 is TGTGCCAGCAGTTATGGAGCTTCGTACTATGGCTACACCTTC. It specifies CASSYGASYYGYTF. V is TRBV6-5 and J is TRBJ1-2; D uncertain. Germline V gene lookup returns CDR1 MNHEY and CDR2 SVGAGI. The CDR3 is 14 residues long. Trimming removed 3 bases from V and 3 bases from J, with 11 bases in between.

This sequence joins TRBV7-6 and TRBJ1-1; D gene unclear. From germline, CDR1 is SGHVS and CDR2 FNYEAQ. The CDR3 has 13 residues. V was cut by 4 bases and J by 0 bases, with 6 bases left in between. DNA of the CDR3: TGTGCCAGCAGCTCCGAGATGAACACTGAAGCTTTCTTT. Protein product: CASSSEMNTEAFF.